This TCR beta chain was documented in a study of monozygotic twins with inflammatory bowel disease. TCRdb re-called the 5' RACE reads; every CDR3 protein appears as one record, without DNA. The sample totals around 410,000 distinct CDR3 sequences. Germline values: CDR1 MDHEN, CDR2 SYDVKM. The CDR3 extends over 16 amino acids. The specimen was blood. This clonotype was obtained from a human donor with ulcerative colitis or Crohn's disease, or a healthy co-twin of an affected twin (not recorded which). The rearrangement joins TRBV28 to TRBJ2-3; TCRdb returns TRBD2, unconfirmable since there is no DNA. The CDR3 sequence is CASRTLAGASTDTQYF.